Each of the 32 T cell receptor beta chains below was sequenced from the same sample in a study of shared clonotypes between healthy human individuals. Produced via immunoSEQ multiplex PCR; TCRdb's table is partial and in-frame only. The repertoire includes around 500,000 clones, around four fifths of them detected once, and about 12% sits in the top ten. The sequencing input was PBMCs. The receptors were gathered from a woman in her thirties or forties in good health. Some clones in this sample may be carry-over from other donors' samples.

This rearrangement joins TRBV11-3 to TRBJ2-5; 7 nucleotides agree with TRBD1. Germline assignment: CDR1 SGHNT and CDR2 YENEEA. V was clipped by 5 bases and J by 5 bases; unmatched bases: 11. The CDR3 loop spans 15 amino acids. The CDR3, as DNA: TGTGCCAGCAGCGTCAGTGAGGGGGCCTGGGAGACCCAGTACTTC. The encoded protein is CASSVSEGAWETQYF.

Details on this clone: With a far larger clone one base away, a read error is the likely cause. J is TRBJ2-1 and V is TRBV27; TRBD2 agrees at 10 bases. The CDR3 covers 15 residues. Germline loops: CDR1 MNHEY, CDR2 SMNVEV (reference sequence). The CDR3 loop is CASSYLAGVWNEQLF. The CDR3 nucleotides are TGTGCCAGCAGTTATCTAGCGGGAGTATGGAATGAGCAGCTCTTC.

The chain combines TRBV5-1 with TRBJ2-7; D may be TRBD1 (6 bases). Trimming removed 1 base at V and 4 bases at J, with 12 bases between. The CDR3 runs to 14 residues. Looked up from germline, CDR1 is SGHRS and CDR2 is YFSETQ. The CDR3 here is CASSLFQGFYEQYF. The CDR3 bases are TGCGCCAGCAGCTTGTTTCAGGGGTTTTACGAGCAGTACTTC.

The CDR3 nucleotides are TGTGCCAGCAGCCGACCATCCGGCTACGTGGAGCAGTACTTC. Its protein is CASSRPSGYVEQYF. J is TRBJ2-7 and V is TRBV7-2; D is unresolved. V was shortened by 5 bases and J by 7 bases, with 18 bases between the two germline ends. This CDR3 region has 14 residues. The germline V gene has CDR1 SGHTA and CDR2 FQGNSA.

This clone was seen repeatedly, ten times or more. The chain employs TRBV20-1 and TRBJ2-7; D remains ambiguous. The CDR3 length is 11 residues. CDR1 and CDR2 (germline): DFQATT, SNEGSKA (reference sequence). V was pared by 1 base and J by 10 bases, with 11 bases between. The CDR3 nucleotides read TGCAGTGCTAGAGGTCTCCCTGAACAGTACTTC. Protein product: CSARGLPEQYF.

The rearrangement uses TRBV11-2 and TRBJ1-2; 8 bases match TRBD1. Losses at the gene ends were 2 bases for V and 8 bases for J; bases not matched to a gene: 7. The CDR3 extends over 14 amino acids. Germline V lookup: CDR1 SGHAT, CDR2 FQNNGV. The CDR3 reads CASSLQGATEGYTF. CDR3 nucleotide sequence: TGTGCCAGCAGCTTACAGGGGGCCACGGAGGGCTACACCTTC. Filled out from reference TRBV11-2 and TRBJ1-2, the complete variable domain reads EAGVAQSPRYKIIEKRQSVAFWCNPISGHATLYWYQQILGQGPKLLIQFQNNGVVDDSQLPKDRFSAERLKGVDSTLKIQPAKLEDSAVYLCASSLQGATEGYTFGSGTRLTVV.

Regarding this clone: Other DNA sequences from this sample encode an identical CDR3 as well. The V and J genes are TRBV4-1 and TRBJ2-7; no definite D call. Germline V gene data show CDR1 as MGHRA and CDR2 as YSYEKL. Trimming pared 3 bases from V and 6 bases from J, leaving 9 bases between. This CDR3 has 12 residues. CDR3 region: CASSHVFSEQYF. The CDR3 nucleotides read TGCGCCAGCAGCCACGTGTTTTCCGAGCAGTACTTC.

This chain uses TRBV19 with TRBJ2-3; D is possibly TRBD1 (6 bases). From germline, CDR1 is LNHDA and CDR2 SQIVND (reference sequence). The CDR3 is 13 residues long. V shed 5 bases and J shed 2 bases, with 8 bases lying between them. The CDR3 DNA follows: TGTGCCAGTAGTGGACAGACCACAGATACGCAGTATTTT. This gives the protein CASSGQTTDTQYF.

This clone was observed a handful of times. This chain uses TRBV11-3 with TRBJ2-1; TRBD2 might be the D (6 bases). V was cut by 0 bases and J by 6 bases, with 9 bases left in between. This CDR3 has 14 residues. Germline values: CDR1 SGHNT, CDR2 YENEEA. CDR3 sequence (DNA): TGTGCCAGCAGCTTAGAAGGGACTTTCAATGAGCAGTTCTTC. It specifies CASSLEGTFNEQFF.

This clone was found once. The chain is built from TRBV28 and TRBJ1-6; 10 nucleotides match TRBD1. V gave up 8 bases and J gave up 9 bases; unmatched junction bases: 1. CDR1 is MDHEN and CDR2 is SYDVKM in the germline V gene. The CDR3 runs 12 residues. CDR3 loop: CASGTGVSPLHF. CDR3 in DNA: TGTGCCAGCGGGACAGGGGTTTCACCCCTCCACTTT.

The chain is built from TRBV25-1 and TRBJ2-2, with D possibly being TRBD1 (6 bases). V was trimmed by 4 bases and J by 4 bases, leaving 19 bases between them. This CDR3 has 17 amino acids. Germline V lookup: CDR1 MGHDK, CDR2 SYGVNS. In nucleotides, the CDR3 is TGTGCCAGCAGTGGGAGGAACAGGGACCGAGGCACCGGGGAGCTGTTTTTT. Translating gives CASSGRNRDRGTGELFF.

V usage is TRBV7-2 and J usage is TRBJ2-6; D call uncertain. CDR1 and CDR2 (germline): SGHTA, FQGNSA. This CDR3 has 16 amino acids. The V gene lost 1 base and the J gene lost 0 bases, with 7 bases spanning the gap. The CDR3 coding sequence is TGTGCCAGCAGCTTAGGTACCTACTCTGGGGCCAACGTCCTGACTTTC. Its translation is CASSLGTYSGANVLTF.

V is TRBV28 and J is TRBJ2-3; tentatively, D is TRBD2 (7 bases). In germline, CDR1 is MDHEN, CDR2 SYDVKM. The V gene lost 10 bases and the J gene lost 0 bases, with 20 bases spanning the gap. CDR3 length: 16 amino acids. The DNA of the CDR3 is TGTGCCACCTTAAAGGGGGAGGGGTATAGCACAGATACGCAGTATTTT. It codes for CATLKGEGYSTDTQYF. The full variable domain, completed using reference TRBV28 and TRBJ2-3, is DVKVTQSSRYLVKRTGEKVFLECVQDMDHENMFWYRQDPGLGLRLIYFSYDVKMKEKGDIPEGYSVSREKKERFSLILESASTNQTSMYLCATLKGEGYSTDTQYFGPGTRLTVL.

This clone has just one count. V usage is TRBV28 and J usage is TRBJ2-3; the D gene is possibly TRBD2 (6 bases). V was shortened by 7 bases and J by 1 base, with 24 bases between the two germline ends. The V gene's germline CDR1 is MDHEN and CDR2 SYDVKM. The CDR3 covers 18 residues. The CDR3: CASTPVRGGVIGTDTQYF. For the CDR3, the DNA is TGTGCCAGCACCCCAGTAAGGGGAGGTGTCATTGGCACAGATACGCAGTATTTT.

The chain combines TRBV5-1 with TRBJ1-1, with D perhaps TRBD1 (5 bases). Germline values: CDR1 SGHRS, CDR2 YFSETQ. V gave up 2 bases and J gave up 1 base, with 9 bases separating them. This CDR3 contains 14 residues. CDR3: CASSFGAANTEAFF. CDR3 sequence (DNA): TGCGCCAGCAGCTTTGGGGCGGCGAACACTGAAGCTTTCTTT. The full variable domain, rest sourced from reference TRBV5-1 and TRBJ1-1, is KAGVTQTPRYLIKTRGQQVTLSCSPISGHRSVSWYQQTPGQGLQFLFEYFSETQRNKGNFPGRFSGRQFSNSRSEMNVSTLELGDSALYLCASSFGAANTEAFFGQGTRLTVV.

This clone has only a few counts. The rearrangement links TRBV4-1 to TRBJ2-1; D is possibly TRBD1 (5 bases). This CDR3 comprises 13 residues. Germline V gene data show CDR1 as MGHRA and CDR2 as YSYEKL. Trimming shortened V by 0 bases and J by 10 bases, and 10 bases separated the two germline ends. The CDR3 DNA sequence: TGCGCCAGCAGCCAAGATTATCACAGGGAGCAGTTCTTC. As protein: CASSQDYHREQFF.

This clone has ten or more counts. Written as DNA, the CDR3 is TGTGCCAGCAGTGAGGAAGGGGGCTTTATCTACGAGCAGTACTTC. Its protein is CASSEEGGFIYEQYF. This chain uses TRBV2 with TRBJ2-7; the match to TRBD1 covers 7 bases. The CDR3 spans 15 residues. Trimming at V came to 3 bases and at J to 3 bases, leaving 8 bases not matched to a gene. Germline CDR1 and CDR2: SNHLY and FYNNEI.

V usage is TRBV19 and J usage is TRBJ2-5, with TRBD1 identical over 10 bases. The length of the CDR3 is 16 residues. CDR1 is LNHDA, CDR2 SQIVND, per germline (reference sequence). The J segment lost 3 bases and the V segment lost 5 bases, leaving 9 bases of the junction unmatched. The CDR3 sequence: CASSPRGTGVEETQYF. Here the CDR3 DNA reads TGTGCCAGTAGTCCCCGCGGGACAGGGGTGGAAGAGACCCAGTACTTC.

Comments on this clone: This sample includes further DNA sequences coding for the same CDR3. This chain joins TRBV28 and TRBJ2-5; no clear D. This CDR3 is 14 amino acids long. V was cut by 4 bases and J by 2 bases, with 11 bases left in between. CDR1 is MDHEN, CDR2 SYDVKM, per germline. The CDR3 nucleotides are TGTGCCAGCAGTTCCCGAACAGTGCAAGAGACCCAGTACTTC. Translating it yields CASSSRTVQETQYF.

This clone was seen only a few times. The rearrangement joins TRBV7-2 to TRBJ1-1, with D unresolved. Germline values: CDR1 SGHTA, CDR2 FQGNSA. V dropped 3 bases and J dropped 5 bases, with 10 bases sitting between them. The CDR3 has 13 amino acids. As DNA, the CDR3 is TGTGCCAGCAGCTTTAGGGAGCGGACTGAAGCTTTCTTT. Amino acid sequence: CASSFRERTEAFF. Full variable domain (missing parts from reference TRBV7-2 and TRBJ1-1): GAGVSQSPSNKVTEKGKDVELRCDPISGHTALYWYRQSLGQGLEFLIYFQGNSAPDKSGLPSDRFSAERTGGSVSTLTIQRTQQEDSAVYLCASSFRERTEAFFGQGTRLTVV.

V usage is TRBV2 and J usage is TRBJ2-7, with D possibly matching TRBD1 (5 bases). V lost 6 bases to trimming and J lost 5 bases, with 17 bases between them. The CDR3 runs 14 residues. Germline-derived CDR1 and CDR2 are SNHLY and FYNNEI. The CDR3 bases are TGTGCCAGCAGCGATCGTACAGGTCACCACGAGCAGTACTTC. It is translated as CASSDRTGHHEQYF.

The V gene is TRBV5-1, the J gene TRBJ1-2, with 9 bases matching TRBD1. Germline V CDR1 and CDR2: SGHRS, YFSETQ. Unmatched junction bases numbered 6, after V lost 3 bases and J lost 6 bases. There are 14 residues in the CDR3. CDR3 coding DNA: TGCGCCAGCAGCTGGGGGGACAGGGCTGATGGCTACACCTTC. Its protein product is CASSWGDRADGYTF. Full variable domain (missing parts from reference TRBV5-1 and TRBJ1-2): KAGVTQTPRYLIKTRGQQVTLSCSPISGHRSVSWYQQTPGQGLQFLFEYFSETQRNKGNFPGRFSGRQFSNSRSEMNVSTLELGDSALYLCASSWGDRADGYTFGSGTRLTVV.

This chain links TRBV6-6 with TRBJ1-5; no definite D call. V was shortened by 5 bases and J by 0 bases, with 8 bases between the two germline ends. This CDR3 is built from 14 residues. Germline-derived CDR1 and CDR2 are MNHNY and SVGAGI (reference sequence). The chain's CDR3 is CASSTANSNQPQHF. The DNA for the CDR3 is TGTGCCAGCAGTACCGCCAATAGCAATCAGCCCCAGCATTTT.

The chain couples TRBV5-1 to TRBJ2-2; 8 bases map to TRBD2. After removal of 3 bases from V and 7 bases from J, the junction contained 8 bases not matched to a gene. The CDR3 consists of 15 residues. Germline loops: CDR1 SGHRS, CDR2 YFSETQ. As DNA, the CDR3 is TGCGCCAGCAGCTCGGGACTAGTCGTCGGCGGGGAGCTGTTTTTT. Its translation is CASSSGLVVGGELFF.

This clone was found a few times. The rearrangement joins TRBV5-1 to TRBJ2-7, with D tentatively TRBD1 (6 bases). The germline V gene has CDR1 SGHRS and CDR2 YFSETQ. V lost 4 bases and J 3 bases, leaving 17 bases between the germline ends. This CDR3 is built from 15 residues. The CDR3 DNA reads as TGCGCCAGCAGCATGGGACCGGGACACAACTACGAGCAGTACTTC. Translation: CASSMGPGHNYEQYF.

This clone showed up many times. V and J are TRBV30 and TRBJ1-1; TRBD1 is a possible D gene (6 bases). V dropped 5 bases and J dropped 11 bases, with 21 bases sitting between them. The germline V gene has CDR1 GTSNPN and CDR2 SVGIG (reference sequence). CDR3 length: 13 amino acids. The CDR3 DNA sequence: TGTGCCTGGGGAGAACAGGGCATTACTGGGGCTTTCTTT. Amino acid sequence: CAWGEQGITGAFF. Variable domain in full (rest from reference TRBV30 and TRBJ1-1): SQTIHQWPATLVQPVGSPLSLECTVEGTSNPNLYWYRQAAGRGLQLLFYSVGIGQISSEVPQNLSASRPQDRQFILSSKKLLLSDSGFYLCAWGEQGITGAFFGQGTRLTVV.

This clone has a single count. This specimen includes other DNA sequences encoding the same CDR3. The genes are TRBV19 and TRBJ2-7, with D unclear. In germline, CDR1 is LNHDA, CDR2 SQIVND (reference sequence). This CDR3 contains 11 residues. Trimming shortened V by 1 base and J by 4 bases, and 2 bases separated the two germline ends. The CDR3: CASSIGYEQYF. DNA of the CDR3: TGTGCCAGTAGTATAGGGTACGAGCAGTACTTC.

The chain joins TRBV20-1 to TRBJ2-1; no definite D call. The CDR3 has 11 residues. Per germline, CDR1 DFQATT and CDR2 SNEGSKA (reference sequence). V lost 0 bases to trimming and J lost 11 bases, with 8 bases between them. Here the CDR3 reads CSARDFPQQFF. The CDR3 nucleotides are TGCAGTGCTAGAGATTTTCCGCAGCAGTTCTTC.

In DNA form, the CDR3 reads TGCGCCAGCAGCTTGACGACAGGGGCCTACGAGCAGTACTTC. It is translated as CASSLTTGAYEQYF. The genes are TRBV5-1 and TRBJ2-7; 8 bases agree with TRBD1. The CDR3 contains 14 residues. V lost 1 base and J lost 2; bases outside the gene matches: 2. Germline CDR1 SGHRS, CDR2 YFSETQ. Full variable domain (remainder filled in from reference TRBV5-1 and TRBJ2-7): KAGVTQTPRYLIKTRGQQVTLSCSPISGHRSVSWYQQTPGQGLQFLFEYFSETQRNKGNFPGRFSGRQFSNSRSEMNVSTLELGDSALYLCASSLTTGAYEQYFGPGTRLTVT.

The chain joins TRBV27 to TRBJ1-5; D is possibly TRBD1 (5 bases). With 1 base removed from V and 7 bases from J, the gap between germline ends came to 14 bases. The V gene's germline CDR1 is MNHEY and CDR2 SMNVEV (reference sequence). The CDR3 is made up of 15 amino acids. CDR3 loop: CASSLLGGIKQPQHF. The CDR3 coding sequence is TGTGCCAGCAGTTTATTGGGGGGGATCAAGCAGCCCCAGCATTTT.

This rearrangement joins TRBV6-1 to TRBJ2-7; TRBD1 agrees at 7 bases. Germline V gene sequence: CDR1 MNHNS, CDR2 SASEGT. The CDR3 length is 14 residues. J lost 0 bases, V lost 6 bases, and 5 bases had no gene match. Here the CDR3 DNA reads TGTGCCAGCAGGACAGGGAGAAGCTCCTACGAGCAGTACTTC. This translates into CASRTGRSSYEQYF.

This sequence joins TRBV7-2 and TRBJ2-5; the match to TRBD2 covers 11 bases. V gave up 5 bases and J gave up 1 base; unmatched junction bases: 6. Germline V CDR1 and CDR2: SGHTA, FQGNSA. CDR3 length: 16 amino acids. DNA for the CDR3: TGTGCCAGCAGCCGTATACTAGCGGGGGTCCAAGAGACCCAGTACTTC. Translated: CASSRILAGVQETQYF.